This TCR beta chain emerged from a study of blood T cells in healthy people across ages. Study-level findings and limits: Unsorted PBMC input precluded a conclusive naive versus antigen-experienced comparison. Aged donors had fewer naive CD4+ cells and lower diversity than long-lived donors.

In regard to this clonotype: The antigen is unknown.

A second PCR, run for about 7 to 12 cycles, used a sample-barcoded 5' primer plus a J-beta primer mix. Each CDR3 protein gets one entry after TCRdb re-called the 5' RACE reads with MiXCR. The table includes about 1,600,000 distinct CDR3 sequences, around 39% detected once. Germline CDR1 is SGHVS and CDR2 is FQNEAQ. This CDR3 spans 14 amino acids. Germline trimming cut 7 bases from V and 1 base from J; bases unmatched to any gene: 4. This receptor was taken from a woman aged 18-29 years in good health. Material: blood. The chain employs TRBV7-8 and TRBJ2-3; 8 bases are shared with TRBD1. The CDR3 sequence: CASIRDRRTDTQYF. The CDR3, as DNA: TGTGCCAGCATCCGGGACAGGCGCACAGATACGCAGTATTTT.